The 6 T cell receptor beta chains presented below share a single source sample, sequenced in a study of T cells in Graves' hyperthyroidism and ophthalmopathy (dated by TCRdb to 2018 to 2020). The library was made by multiplex PCR. The reads were generated on an Illumina HiSeq 2000. TCR beta CDR3 regions were amplified from RNA transcripts. For the first round of RT-PCR on the TCR CDR3, the HTBI primer set was used together with the Qiagen OneStep RT-PCR kit. The raw public data were reprocessed by TCRdb itself: fastp quality trimming at Q25, MiXCR clonotype calling, in-frame beta chains only. Rows are combined by CDR3 protein, so each entry shows the most common genes and DNA. The sample table holds a few hundred thousand distinct CDR3 sequences, of which 15% to 18% were seen once. The ten largest clones represent roughly 6.6% of the sample. What was sequenced was blood. The receptors shown here come from a woman younger than 45 with Graves' hyperthyroidism.

This clonotype was seen repeatedly, ten times or more. DNA for the CDR3: TGTGCCAGCAGCCAAGATTGGGCTGCCAATGAGCAGTTCTTC. The encoded protein is CASSQDWAANEQFF. The rearrangement uses TRBV3-1 and TRBJ2-1; D unresolved. Germline V gene sequence: CDR1 LGHDT, CDR2 YNNKEL (reference sequence). V was clipped by 0 bases and J by 6 bases, with 9 bases between them. The CDR3 totals 14 residues.

This clonotype appeared many times. This sequence joins TRBV10-3 and TRBJ2-1; a weak D match, TRBD2 (5 bases). The V end lost 6 bases, the J end lost 5 bases, and 20 bases lay between the germline ends. The CDR3 is 16 residues long. Germline loops: CDR1 ENHRY, CDR2 SYGVKD. The CDR3 nucleotides are TGTGCCATCAGAGCCGGGGTAGCGAGAGGCAACAATGAGCAGTTCTTC. Translation: CAIRAGVARGNNEQFF.

The chain links TRBV5-4 to TRBJ2-7, with 7 bases fitting TRBD1. This CDR3 is 16 amino acids long. Per the germline V gene, CDR1 is SGHNT and CDR2 is YYREEE (reference sequence). The V and J ends lost 1 base and 0 bases, in that order; junction bases with no gene match: 7. In DNA, the CDR3 is TGTGCCAGCAGCTTGTTTGACAGGGAAAGCTCCTACGAGCAGTACTTC. As protein: CASSLFDRESSYEQYF.

This clonotype was observed many times. The chain combines TRBV28 with TRBJ1-2, with TRBD1 matching 7 bases. V was pared by 6 bases and J by 6 bases, with 7 bases of the junction left unmatched. The germline gives CDR1 MDHEN, CDR2 SYDVKM. This CDR3 region has 13 residues. CDR3 protein: CASSLDRVNGYTF. The DNA of the CDR3 is TGTGCCAGCAGCCTAGACAGGGTGAATGGCTACACCTTC.

The sample holds many counts of this clonotype. The chain is built from TRBV20-1 and TRBJ1-3; D call uncertain. V dropped 0 bases and J dropped 2 bases, with 8 bases sitting between them. Germline assignment: CDR1 DFQATT and CDR2 SNEGSKA (reference sequence). CDR3 length: 14 residues. DNA for the CDR3: TGCAGTGCTAGAGATTTAACAGCTGGAAACACCATATATTTT. Translation gives CSARDLTAGNTIYF.

This clonotype was found many times. V is TRBV28 and J is TRBJ2-1, with 12 bases matching TRBD2. The V and J ends lost 10 bases and 2 bases, in that order; junction bases with no gene match: 6. The length of the CDR3 is 15 residues. Per the germline V gene, CDR1 is MDHEN and CDR2 is SYDVKM. For the CDR3, the DNA is TGTGCCACCCGACTAGCGGGAGATACCTACAATGAGCAGTTCTTC. Translation: CATRLAGDTYNEQFF. The entire variable domain, with the rest obtained from reference TRBV28 and TRBJ2-1, is as follows: DVKVTQSSRYLVKRTGEKVFLECVQDMDHENMFWYRQDPGLGLRLIYFSYDVKMKEKGDIPEGYSVSREKKERFSLILESASTNQTSMYLCATRLAGDTYNEQFFGPGTRLTVL.